The 3 T cell receptor beta chains presented below share a single source sample, sequenced in a study of shared clonotypes between healthy human individuals. Method: immunoSEQ multiplex PCR; TCRdb's copy keeps in-frame clones and lacks some. The data show roughly 2.5 million clones, 85% to 95% seen once. Sequenced material: naive CD4+ T cells sorted from blood. Subset denoted: CD45RA+ positively selected. The receptors derive from a young man in good health.

V is TRBV5-1 and J is TRBJ2-3; D may be TRBD1 (6 bases). This CDR3 contains 15 residues. V was cut by 0 bases and J by 4 bases, with 12 bases left in between. CDR1 and CDR2 from the germline V gene are SGHRS and YFSETQ. CDR3 coding DNA: TGCGCCAGCAGCTTGGGTTCAGGGGCGGCAGATACGCAGTATTTT. Protein sequence: CASSLGSGAADTQYF.

The chain recombines TRBV19 with TRBJ1-1; 7 bases match TRBD1. The CDR3 extends over 15 amino acids. Germline V gives CDR1 LNHDA, CDR2 SQIVND (reference sequence). V lost 5 bases to trimming and J lost 4 bases; unmatched junction nucleotides: 10. DNA of the CDR3: TGTGCCAGTAGTGTACGACAGGGTCAGACCACTGAAGCTTTCTTT. Its protein product is CASSVRQGQTTEAFF.

DNA for the CDR3: TGCGCCAGCAGCGTTCGGACAGGAGGGGAAGATACGCAGTATTTT. Translating gives CASSVRTGGEDTQYF. The chain couples TRBV5-1 to TRBJ2-3, with a weak D call TRBD1 (7 bases). CDR1 is SGHRS, CDR2 YFSETQ, per germline. The V end was cut by 4 bases, the J end by 5 bases, with 17 bases between. The CDR3 is 15 amino acids.